This passage covers 7 T cell receptor beta chains from one sample sequenced in a study of blood T cell repertoires in COVID-19. Some clones are missing from TCRdb's copy, which holds only in-frame ones; the method was immunoSEQ multiplex PCR. The data show almost 300,000 clones, with roughly 86% seen just once and 1% to 1.5% held by the top ten. The sequenced material came from peripheral blood. The receptors derive from a man in his sixties or seventies with acute or convalescent COVID-19.

This clone showed up just a few times. This chain uses TRBV19 with TRBJ1-5; no reliable D call. This CDR3 region has 15 residues. V lost 3 bases, J lost 0 bases, and 9 bases lay in between. Germline V gene lookup returns CDR1 LNHDA and CDR2 SQIVND (reference sequence). CDR3 residues: CASSILDFSNQPQHF. The CDR3, as DNA: TGTGCCAGTAGTATTTTGGACTTTAGCAATCAGCCCCAGCATTTT. The full variable domain, rest sourced from reference TRBV19 and TRBJ1-5, is DGGITQSPKYLFRKEGQNVTLSCEQNLNHDAMYWYRQDPGQGLRLIYYSQIVNDFQKGDIAEGYSVSREKKESFPLTVTSAQKNPTAFYLCASSILDFSNQPQHFGDGTRLSIL.

In DNA, the CDR3 is TGCGCCAGCAGCTTGGAAACGGGACTAGCGGAAACCTACAATGAGCAGTTCTTC. Translated, it gives CASSLETGLAETYNEQFF. The V gene is TRBV5-1, the J gene TRBJ2-1; 11 bases fit TRBD2. Per germline, CDR1 SGHRS and CDR2 YFSETQ. This CDR3 is built from 18 residues. V lost 0 bases and J lost 2; bases outside the gene matches: 7.

The V gene is TRBV7-2, the J gene TRBJ2-7, with a possible D match to TRBD2 (6 bases). V gave up 1 base and J gave up 6 bases, with 10 bases separating them. Per the germline V gene, CDR1 is SGHTA and CDR2 is FQGNSA. The CDR3 is 13 residues long. CDR3 residues: CASSLGMTSEQYF. CDR3 sequence (DNA): TGTGCCAGCAGCTTAGGGATGACTAGCGAGCAGTACTTC. Full variable domain (outside the CDR3, taken from reference TRBV7-2 and TRBJ2-7): GAGVSQSPSNKVTEKGKDVELRCDPISGHTALYWYRQSLGQGLEFLIYFQGNSAPDKSGLPSDRFSAERTGGSVSTLTIQRTQQEDSAVYLCASSLGMTSEQYFGPGTRLTVT.

This chain links TRBV7-2 with TRBJ2-1; possible D gene TRBD2, 6 bases. The CDR3 sequence is 14 residues long. Germline loops: CDR1 SGHTA, CDR2 FQGNSA. Deletions cut 4 bases from V and 10 bases from J, with 17 bases between. CDR3 sequence reads: CASSSGLRRDEQFF. CDR3 nucleotides: TGTGCCAGCAGCTCGGGACTCCGCAGGGACGAGCAGTTCTTC.

The rearrangement links TRBV27 to TRBJ1-2, with TRBD1 as a possible D gene (6 bases). The CDR3 has 17 residues. V shed 6 bases and J shed 1 base, with 21 bases lying between them. Germline V lookup: CDR1 MNHEY, CDR2 SMNVEV (reference sequence). CDR3 residues: CASSMKPRDTVNYGYTF. CDR3 DNA sequence: TGTGCCAGCAGCATGAAACCCCGGGACACTGTTAACTATGGCTACACCTTC.

The chain links TRBV2 to TRBJ2-2, with 8 bases aligning to TRBD2. This CDR3 spans 15 amino acids. V trimming: 2 bases; J trimming: 5 bases; junction bases outside the gene matches: 4. Germline values: CDR1 SNHLY, CDR2 FYNNEI. CDR3 protein: CASSESSGGTGELFF. The CDR3 nucleotides read TGTGCCAGCAGTGAATCCAGCGGGGGTACCGGGGAGCTGTTTTTT.

This sequence joins TRBV5-4 and TRBJ2-1, with D uncertain. The CDR3 loop spans 12 amino acids. V was clipped by 3 bases and J by 3 bases, with 4 bases between them. Germline assignment: CDR1 SGHNT and CDR2 YYREEE (reference sequence). CDR3 bases: TGTGCCAGCAGCTCGGGCTACAATGAGCAGTTCTTC. It translates to CASSSGYNEQFF.